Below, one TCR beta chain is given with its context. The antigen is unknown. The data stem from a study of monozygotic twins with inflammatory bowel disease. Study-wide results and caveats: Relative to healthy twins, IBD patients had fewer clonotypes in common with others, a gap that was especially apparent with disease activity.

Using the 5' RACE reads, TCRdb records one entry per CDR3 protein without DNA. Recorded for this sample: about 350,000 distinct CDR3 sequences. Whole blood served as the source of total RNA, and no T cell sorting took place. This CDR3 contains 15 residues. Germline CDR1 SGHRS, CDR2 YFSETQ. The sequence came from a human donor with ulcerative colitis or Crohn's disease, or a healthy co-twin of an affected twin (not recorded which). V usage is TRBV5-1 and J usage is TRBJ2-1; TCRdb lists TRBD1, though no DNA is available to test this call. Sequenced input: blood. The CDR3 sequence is CASSGYSWGLNEQFF.